This note documents a single T cell receptor (beta chain) sequence. The antigen is unknown. This specimen belongs to a study of cytomegalovirus exposure and HLA in healthy donors. CDR1 and CDR2 from the germline V gene are SGDLS and YYNGEE. V lost 0 bases and J lost 2; bases outside the gene matches: 7. CDR3 length: 19 amino acids. Overall study findings and caveats: One variant, a missense change in DCLRE1C, was linked in a later analysis to TCR beta V- and J-gene trimming. Segments of the TCR beta V type were, in most cases, productive about 90% or about 30% of the time in an earlier analysis. A later analysis showed that HLA-associated TCR beta chains had undergone more clonal expansion than equally common others. Within the data, a cluster of highly shared sequence variants was likely a sequencing artifact.

A multiplex PCR was run with 60 Vbeta primers and 13 Jbeta primers. Sequencing was performed with immunoSEQ multiplex PCR; in TCRdb, only in-frame clones are kept and a portion is missing. The table for this sample gives 53,000 or so clones. This sequence was found in a male donor in good health and CMV-seropositive. The sequencing sample was made of PBMCs. The chain has TRBV9 and TRBJ2-1, with 14 bases lining up with TRBD2. Here the CDR3 reads CASSVVGGTSGGPYNEQFF. The CDR3 bases are TGTGCCAGCAGCGTAGTAGGGGGGACTAGCGGGGGACCCTACAATGAGCAGTTCTTC.